This record covers a single TCR beta chain. Its antigen is unknown. The donor population consisted of healthy HIV-negative adults with no recent acute infections or vaccinations. The method was immunoSEQ multiplex PCR; TCRdb's version includes in-frame clones alone and lacks a portion of them. Altogether about 1.1 million clones are present, about 84% being singletons, with the ten largest covering 0.61%. The sample is drawn from a study of shared clonotypes between healthy human individuals. The study, taken as a whole, reports: A generally larger estimated richness was seen in naive subsets than in memory subsets. For naive CD4 cells, roughly 5% of clonotypes were shared across a handful of donors.

CDR3 length: 13 residues. Trimming shortened V by 3 bases and J by 2 bases, and 5 bases separated the two germline ends. CDR1 KGHSH and CDR2 LQKENI come from the germline V gene. The chain uses TRBV18 and TRBJ1-3; D unclear. The sequencing input was memory CD4+ T cells from PBMCs. Stated subset: CD45RA-negative fraction. This clonotype was obtained from a man aged 18 to 29 in good health. Some clones in this sample may be carry-over from other donors' samples. The CDR3 region is CASSPTTGNTIYF. The CDR3 DNA reads TGTGCCAGCTCACCCACAACTGGAAACACCATATATTTT.